This T cell receptor (beta chain) came from a study of molecular identifiers for immune sequencing clone quantification. Overall study results and limits: Barcode sharing among identical TCR molecules could make large clones appear smaller.

This clonotype has just one count. No antigen is known for it. Sorting selected naive CD8 T cells with a CD8+CD4-CCR7+CD45RA+ phenotype. In germline, CDR1 is DFQATT, CDR2 SNEGSKA (reference sequence). The CDR3 extends over 15 amino acids. Trimming cost V 0 bases and J 5 bases, with 14 bases left between them. TCRdb itself ran the PCR reads through MiXCR, one entry per CDR3 protein. The table records some 100,000 distinct CDR3 sequences, roughly a third of them present only once. The sample comprised naive CD8+ T cells from blood, with Jurkat cell RNA spiked in. Regarding subset: FACS-sorted CD8+CD4-CCR7+CD45RA+ naive T cells. The chain has TRBV20-1 and TRBJ2-1; no firm D call. This clonotype was sampled from a human donor in good health. Some libraries in this study had Jurkat cell RNA spiked in. Here the CDR3 reads CSAREGKGYNNEQFF. CDR3 DNA sequence: TGCAGTGCTAGAGAGGGTAAAGGATACAACAATGAGCAGTTCTTC.